The 27 T cell receptor beta chains given below trace back to one sample, sequenced in a study of T cell changes during pregnancy in multiple sclerosis. Repertoires were generated with immunoSEQ multiplex PCR, while TCRdb's copy carries only in-frame clones and drops some. The sample holds roughly 52,000 clones, 90% to 95% seen once. The starting material was CD8+ T cells from peripheral blood mononuclear cells, obtained in the third trimester of pregnancy. The receptors were gathered from a female donor with multiple sclerosis, enrolled in a pregnancy study.

This chain links TRBV5-6 with TRBJ2-7; D unclear. CDR1 and CDR2 from the germline V gene are SGHDT and YYEEEE. Trimming removed 0 bases at V and 4 bases at J, with 8 bases between. The length of the CDR3 is 13 residues. In DNA, the CDR3 is TGTGCCAGCAGCTTGGAAGCGAAATACGAGCAGTACTTC. Protein product: CASSLEAKYEQYF.

The V gene is TRBV14, the J gene TRBJ1-5; tentatively, D is TRBD1 (6 bases). The CDR3 runs 16 residues. V lost 1 base and J 5 bases, leaving 15 bases between the germline ends. Germline V lookup: CDR1 SGHDN, CDR2 FVKESK. CDR3 amino acids: CASSQAPDREDQPQHF. The CDR3 DNA is TGTGCCAGCAGCCAAGCCCCGGACAGAGAAGATCAGCCCCAGCATTTT.

The chain couples TRBV6-6 to TRBJ2-1; 7 nucleotides line up with TRBD2. Germline V gives CDR1 MNHNY, CDR2 SVGAGI (reference sequence). The CDR3 totals 16 residues. With V trimmed by 5 bases and J by 1 base, 8 bases remained unmatched. The CDR3 region has the DNA TGTGCCAGCAGTATTTTCGGGGAGGGGTCCTACAATGAGCAGTTCTTC. Translation gives CASSIFGEGSYNEQFF.

The genes are TRBV1 and TRBJ2-1; the D call of TRBD2 is as the table states it, not checked on the DNA. TRBV1 is a listed pseudogene. The CDR3 totals 17 residues. The CDR3 spells CTSSHLTSGTSDNEQFF. The CDR3 DNA follows: TGCACCAGCAGCCATCTTACATCCGGGACTAGTGACAATGAGCAGTTCTTC.

The chain carries TRBV28 and TRBJ2-7; 8 positions match TRBD2. J lost 6 bases, V lost 3 bases, and 7 bases had no gene match. The CDR3 is 14 residues long. Germline assignment: CDR1 MDHEN and CDR2 SYDVKM. CDR3 sequence (DNA): TGTGCCAGCAGTTTTGTAGCGGGGATCCTCGAGCAGTACTTC. As protein: CASSFVAGILEQYF.

This chain connects TRBV7-9 to TRBJ2-3, with TRBD2 matching over 10 bases. Germline CDR1 is SEHNR and CDR2 is FQNEAQ (reference sequence). The CDR3 spans 16 residues. V lost 3 bases, J lost 4 bases, and 7 bases stayed unmatched. The CDR3 loop is CASSFRGAGGPDTQYF. The CDR3 bases are TGTGCCAGCAGCTTTCGGGGAGCGGGAGGGCCAGATACGCAGTATTTT.

On this clone: An end of the junction does not agree with germline; a read error may underlie this. This rearrangement joins TRBV7-7 to TRBJ2-1; 7 nucleotides match TRBD2. CDR1 and CDR2 from the germline V gene are SSHAT and FNYEAQ (reference sequence). The CDR3 consists of 15 residues. The CDR3 loop is CASSLSAGVGNEQFF. CDR3 coding DNA: TGTGCTAGCAGCTTATCGGCGGGAGTGGGGAATGAGCAGTTCTTC.

This chain joins TRBV27 and TRBJ2-3; perhaps TRBD1 as D (6 bases). This CDR3 spans 13 amino acids. The V end lost 2 bases, the J end lost 4 bases, and 7 bases lay between the germline ends. Germline CDR1 is MNHEY and CDR2 is SMNVEV (reference sequence). The CDR3 bases are TGTGCCAGCAGTTTAAGGGGGTCAGATACGCAGTATTTT. Encoded protein: CASSLRGSDTQYF.

The V gene is TRBV10-3, the J gene TRBJ2-3; D gene unclear. The CDR3 is 16 residues long. Germline V gene data show CDR1 as ENHRY and CDR2 as SYGVKD. The germline V and J ends were trimmed by 0 bases and 4 bases, with 14 bases remaining between them. The DNA for the CDR3 is TGTGCCATCAGTGAGTCCCCCGTAAGAGGTGCAGATACGCAGTATTTT. The encoded protein is CAISESPVRGADTQYF.

The V and J genes are TRBV28 and TRBJ2-3; TRBD2 agrees at 8 bases. V lost 3 bases to trimming and J lost 4 bases; unmatched junction nucleotides: 6. The CDR3 sequence is 15 residues long. Germline CDR1 is MDHEN and CDR2 is SYDVKM. The CDR3 nucleotides read TGTGCCAGCAGTTTCGGACTAGCCGCTTCAGATACGCAGTATTTT. Translated: CASSFGLAASDTQYF.

The CDR3 DNA reads as TGTGCCAGCAGTGAAGCGCCTATTCCACCGAACAATGAGCAGTTCTTC. Protein product: CASSEAPIPPNNEQFF. The chain links TRBV6-1 to TRBJ2-1; D is ambiguous. Trimming pared 0 bases from V and 5 bases from J, leaving 14 bases between. CDR1 is MNHNS, CDR2 SASEGT, per germline. The CDR3 runs to 16 residues.

The CDR3 is CASRARDRPHEQYF. DNA for the CDR3: TGTGCCAGCAGGGCCCGGGACAGGCCCCACGAGCAGTACTTC. The chain joins TRBV5-6 to TRBJ2-7; TRBD1 agrees at 8 bases. This CDR3 spans 14 amino acids. Looked up from germline, CDR1 is SGHDT and CDR2 is YYEEEE. V dropped 5 bases and J dropped 5; count of bases not matched to a gene: 9.

J is TRBJ1-5 and V is TRBV6-1; the D is unclear. Germline V gene sequence: CDR1 MNHNS, CDR2 SASEGT. V was clipped by 5 bases and J by 5 bases, with 7 bases between them. CDR3 length: 12 amino acids. CDR3 residues: CASSIDYQPQHF. Written as DNA, the CDR3 is TGTGCCAGCAGTATCGACTATCAGCCCCAGCATTTT.

The gene calls are TRBV19 and TRBJ1-5; D is possibly TRBD1 (5 bases). Trimming shortened V by 3 bases and J by 0 bases, and 9 bases separated the two germline ends. This CDR3 region has 15 residues. Germline assignment: CDR1 LNHDA and CDR2 SQIVND (reference sequence). The CDR3 loop reads CASSMTELSNQPQHF. CDR3 bases: TGTGCCAGTAGTATGACAGAACTTAGCAATCAGCCCCAGCATTTT.

The rearrangement joins TRBV2 to TRBJ2-3; the match to TRBD1 covers 11 bases. Germline values: CDR1 SNHLY, CDR2 FYNNEI. The length of the CDR3 is 20 residues. The V gene end was trimmed by 5 bases and the J gene end by 1 base; junction bases not matched to a gene: 17. CDR3 nucleotide sequence: TGTGCCAGCAGTTCCCCACTAGGACAGGGGGCGTCGGTGGGCACAGATACGCAGTATTTT. Amino acid sequence: CASSSPLGQGASVGTDTQYF. Combining the CDR3 with reference TRBV2 and TRBJ2-3 gives the whole variable domain EPEVTQTPSHQVTQMGQEVILRCVPISNHLYFYWYRQILGQKVEFLVSFYNNEISEKSEIFDDQFSVERPDGSNFTLKIRSTKLEDSAMYFCASSSPLGQGASVGTDTQYFGPGTRLTVL.

The chain uses TRBV2 and TRBJ1-4, with 7 bases fitting TRBD1. The CDR3 has 14 residues. Germline V gene data show CDR1 as SNHLY and CDR2 as FYNNEI. Germline trimming cut 3 bases from V and 8 bases from J; bases unmatched to any gene: 6. CDR3 coding DNA: TGTGCCAGCAGTGAGGGGACAGTCGAGGAAAAACTGTTTTTT. Translating it yields CASSEGTVEEKLFF.

The genes are TRBV5-4 and TRBJ2-2; D may be TRBD1 (6 bases). Trimming removed 0 bases from V and 5 bases from J, with 11 bases in between. The CDR3 runs 15 residues. Germline assignment: CDR1 SGHNT and CDR2 YYREEE (reference sequence). The CDR3 DNA reads as TGTGCCAGCAGCTTGGCTAGTCAGGGGACCGGGGAGCTGTTTTTT. This sequence encodes CASSLASQGTGELFF.

CDR3 DNA sequence: TGTGCCAGTACCCGAGGGCTAGCGGGCCACTACAATGAGCAGTTCTTC. Translation: CASTRGLAGHYNEQFF. The chain joins TRBV19 to TRBJ2-1, with 8 bases identical to TRBD2. The CDR3 runs 16 residues. V was pared by 7 bases and J by 3 bases, with 11 bases of the junction left unmatched. Germline CDR1 is LNHDA and CDR2 is SQIVND (reference sequence).

This clone was seen a handful of times. The rearrangement links TRBV11-2 to TRBJ2-7; no clear D. The V end lost 3 bases, the J end lost 4 bases, and 10 bases lay between the germline ends. This CDR3 comprises 13 residues. Germline V gene data show CDR1 as SGHAT and CDR2 as FQNNGV. In DNA form, the CDR3 reads TGTGCCAGCAGCTTCTTTGTCGGGTACGAGCAGTACTTC. Encoded protein: CASSFFVGYEQYF.

Note on this clone: At the DNA level, this CDR3 is encoded by other sequences in the same sample as well. CDR3 region: CASSLRGTTYEQYF. DNA for the CDR3: TGTGCCAGCAGTTTAAGGGGTACTACCTACGAGCAGTACTTC. The chain employs TRBV27 and TRBJ2-7, with D possibly matching TRBD1 (5 bases). Trimming removed 2 bases from V and 2 bases from J, with 10 bases in between. This CDR3 is 14 amino acids long. CDR1 is MNHEY, CDR2 SMNVEV, per germline (reference sequence).

The J gene is TRBJ2-7, the V gene TRBV10-2, with a weak D call TRBD1 (6 bases). V lost 3 bases to trimming and J lost 0 bases, with 9 bases between them. The germline V gene has CDR1 WSHSY and CDR2 SAAADI. There are 14 residues in the CDR3. CDR3 sequence reads: CASSEDRSSYEQYF. The CDR3 coding sequence is TGCGCCAGCAGTGAAGACAGGAGCTCCTACGAGCAGTACTTC.

This clone occurred a few times. V usage is TRBV4-1 and J usage is TRBJ1-2; D ambiguous. The CDR3 is 16 amino acids. In germline, CDR1 is MGHRA, CDR2 YSYEKL. V shed 0 bases and J shed 0 bases, with 11 bases lying between them. CDR3 sequence (DNA): TGCGCCAGCAGCCAAGATAGCGGGAATTCTAACTATGGCTACACCTTC. Its protein is CASSQDSGNSNYGYTF.

In this sample, this clone turned up once. The chain links TRBV2 to TRBJ1-2; D not certain. The germline gives CDR1 SNHLY, CDR2 FYNNEI. V dropped 8 bases and J dropped 4 bases, with 14 bases sitting between them. This CDR3 contains 13 residues. Written as DNA, the CDR3 is TGTGCCAGCTTAAACAGAGAAATCTATGGCTACACCTTC. Its protein product is CASLNREIYGYTF.

The genes are TRBV29-1 and TRBJ1-5; 8 nucleotides align to TRBD1. Germline V lookup: CDR1 SQVTM, CDR2 ANQGSEA. Germline trimming cut 7 bases from V and 2 bases from J; bases unmatched to any gene: 7. The CDR3 loop spans 14 amino acids. CDR3 sequence: CSATGGYGNQPQHF. The CDR3 DNA is TGCAGCGCTACAGGGGGATACGGCAATCAGCCCCAGCATTTT. The whole variable domain, filled in from reference TRBV29-1 and TRBJ1-5, reads SAVISQKPSRDICQRGTSLTIQCQVDSQVTMMFWYRQQPGQSLTLIATANQGSEATYESGFVIDKFPISRPNLTFSTLTVSNMSPEDSSIYLCSATGGYGNQPQHFGDGTRLSIL.

CDR3: CASSKERGGGYTF. The CDR3 DNA follows: TGTGCCAGCAGCAAAGAACGTGGCGGCGGCTACACCTTC. The chain is built from TRBV21-1 and TRBJ1-2. TRBV21-1 is deemed a pseudogene. This CDR3 comprises 13 residues.

This clone was seen just once. This chain uses TRBV19 with TRBJ2-1; 15 bases are shared with TRBD2. From germline, CDR1 is LNHDA and CDR2 SQIVND (reference sequence). The CDR3 runs 18 residues. With 3 bases clipped from V and 6 bases from J, the junction kept 9 bases outside the gene matches. The CDR3 here is CASSMGLAGGPLVNEQFF. The DNA of the CDR3 is TGTGCCAGTAGTATGGGACTAGCGGGAGGCCCTTTAGTCAATGAGCAGTTCTTC.

The chain carries TRBV9 and TRBJ2-5, with D uncertain. The CDR3 is 14 residues long. Between the trimmed V and J ends, which lost 0 bases and 1 base, there was a span of 7 bases. CDR1 and CDR2 (germline): SGDLS, YYNGEE. The CDR3 here is CASSVDVSQETQYF. In DNA, the CDR3 is TGTGCCAGCAGCGTAGACGTCAGCCAAGAGACCCAGTACTTC.